Given below is one T cell receptor (beta chain) in context. Its antigen is not yet known. The sample holds no much larger clone one base away, and base qualities are not on file. The data originate from a study of cytomegalovirus exposure and HLA in healthy donors (TCRdb year 2017). Broadly, across the study: According to an earlier analysis of a few hundred of the donors, 150 million to 200 million T cells yielded some 110 million unique TCR beta sequences and about 280 Gb of sequence data. About 280 gigabases of sequencing data and around 80 million unique TCR sequences made up an early release that covered several hundred HLA-typed donors. Among the 398 genotyped donors, more than 70% belonged to the genetic ancestry cluster associated with self-reported Caucasian donors. The study aimed to test whether cataloging public T cell receptors could reveal signatures of past pathogen exposure. The study used immunosequencing to profile the T cell repertoires of about 670 subjects and linked those repertoires to cytomegalovirus serostatus. Besides the first cohort of more than 650 subjects, a separate validation cohort made up of over 100 different subjects was used. To predict cytomegalovirus infection status, the study brought together high-throughput TCR immunosequencing, statistical association of individual TCRs with disease status, and machine learning. A later analysis re-examined previously published TCR beta repertoires from more than 600 donors and added high-resolution HLA genotyping to investigate patterns of TCR occurrence. In the later analysis, no new phenotypic data were used to find candidate immune exposures; instead, reliance was placed on TCR beta sequences and their occurrence across donors. In an earlier analysis of several hundred of the donors, high-throughput TCR beta sequencing was used to judge whether each TCR beta V gene segment behaved as functional or pseudogenic. Donor age, sex, ethnicity and CMV serostatus were collected together with the repertoire data. In a later genetic analysis, genome-wide SNP genotypes for about three fifths of the roughly 670 donors were used, and that subset was treated as a discovery cohort. Every repertoire in the discovery cohort had been generated on one and the same sequencing platform. Class I and class II HLA loci were covered by the typing at four-digit resolution. Typing coverage differed by locus: A, B, C, DRB1 and DQB1 were typed in roughly 620-630 donors, DQA1 in about 560, DPA1 in some 600, and DPB1 in 472. Because of strong linkage in the cohort, five DR-DQ haplotypes were treated as single units for association and clustering. Among under 450 genotyped donors of the cohort, an average of around 240,000 unique TCR beta nucleotide sequences were sequenced per donor, about a sixth of them non-productive. Points the paper makes about the study in general: Most TCR sequences were observed very rarely across donors, whereas some public TCRs were present in many individuals. Because the 87-base-pair reads could not distinguish some IMGT-functional V segments, including TRBV6-2 and TRBV6-3, those segments were excluded. A total of 150 to 200 TCR beta chains were listed by the study as associated with cytomegalovirus. When HLA alleles, especially DR and DQ, strongly co-occurred, attributing TCR associations to individual alleles was difficult. Three of the identified cytomegalovirus-associated TCR beta chains were confirmed in vitro to be specific for cytomegalovirus antigens. Roughly uniform sequencing depth across donors was assumed in presence/absence analyses, although this assumption may not hold. Correlated functional status among segregating V segments might reflect linkage disequilibrium, but an unknown experimental factor could not be ruled out. In a later analysis, HLA-associated TCR beta chains were found to be more clonally expanded and to have lower generation probabilities than equally common non-associated chains. A later analysis found that TCR association rates varied across HLA loci, with DRB1 alleles showing the most associated TCRs and HLA-C alleles the fewest. CMV serostatus was the only immune exposure information available for the cohort. Because HLA typing was missing for some donors at each locus, association tests included only the typed subset. The authors suggested that the approach could potentially be generalized to other disease states and immunological phenotypes. According to a later analysis, most CMV-associated TCR beta chains appeared to be HLA-restricted, and the HLA associations seemed to be driven largely by CMV exposure. Because counts were too low, roughly 16 rarely observed V segments, including chromosome 9 orphons, were excluded from the earlier analysis of about 500 of the donors. In a later analysis, several top co-occurrence clusters were reported to appear linked to parvovirus B19, influenza, CMV and Epstein-Barr virus. A further reported finding was that TCR beta sequences accurately predicted the HLA-A and HLA-B alleles for most subjects in the first cohort. In an earlier analysis of fewer than 700 of the donors, most TCR beta V segments appeared in productive rearrangements about 87% or about 30% of the time, broadly matching IMGT annotations. V-gene and J-gene trimming of TCR beta chains was associated with a missense DCLRE1C variant in a later genetic analysis, and the association was replicated in an independent cohort. A cluster of highly shared sequence variants was judged likely to be a technical artifact of the sequencing pipeline. The classifier was reported to diagnose cytomegalovirus status with high specificity and sensitivity in both the original cohort and the validation cohort. Compared with the approximately 710-donor mean, donors in an Asian-associated ancestry cluster had fewer N-insertions in productive TCRs, according to a later genetic analysis. This cohort had only TCR beta chains sequenced, and the lack of alpha or paired-chain data limited which features could be detected. At a false discovery rate of 0.05, a later analysis linked 16,951 TCR beta sequences to specific HLA alleles.

The cysteine opens and the phenylalanine closes a CDR3 of 15 amino acids. The read is trimmed to its CDR3 DNA, 45 bases read in frame from base 1. V ends up 5 bases short and J 4 bases short, with an unmatched junction base count of 4. Via the germline V gene, CDR1 is SGHTA and CDR2 FQGTGA. Libraries were constructed by the immunoSEQ multiplex PCR assay. For the multiplex PCR, a mixture combining 60 forward primers for TCR Vbeta segments and 13 reverse primers for TCR Jbeta segments was used. The CDR3 region of rearranged TCR beta genes was amplified from genomic DNA with a multiplex PCR assay. On the Illumina HiSeq System, the amplified TCR beta libraries were sequenced as 87-base-pair reads. The authors' analysis ran thus. A later analysis tallied around 82 million unique TCR beta chains across the 666 repertoires, and roughly 11 million of those chains were shared by two or more donors. Raw reads were error-corrected and collapsed into unique sequences by a nearest-neighbor algorithm in which closely related sequences were merged to remove PCR and sequencing errors. To assign V, D and J gene segments, CDR3 sequences were aligned to IMGT reference sequences. For a sequence to be retained, a match of at least six nucleotides was required to both a V gene segment and a J gene segment. Rearrangements were called productive when the CDR3 lacked stop codons and stayed in frame with V and J; all others were non-productive. Following IMGT convention, CDR3 was defined as the stretch from the second conserved V-encoded cysteine up to the conserved J-encoded phenylalanine. Sequences without an unambiguous match to a single V gene segment were excluded from the earlier analysis of about 640 of the donors. An earlier analysis of fewer than 750 of the donors called V segments functional above 56.7% productive rearrangements and segregating when the between-donor standard deviation exceeded 5%. A statistical classification framework was built for diagnosing cytomegalovirus status from the catalog of TCR beta chain sequences. A later analysis assigned V and J genes by comparing TCR nucleotide sequences with IMGT/GENE-DB human TR gene sequences. In a later analysis, CDR3 sequences and most-parsimonious VDJ recombination scenarios were assigned using the TCRdist pipeline. A later analysis defined each TCR beta chain by its CDR3 amino acid sequence plus V-gene family, and excluded reads lacking a unique V-gene family. To address suspected cross-contamination and a sequencing artifact, a later analysis removed 592 highly shared, low-generation-probability nucleotide sequences. A later analysis calculated a clonal expansion index for each public chain from normalized within-repertoire ranks of inferred template counts. A later analysis computed generation probabilities with a VDJ recombination model fitted to out-of-frame rearrangements, and checked the results against IGoR. In a later analysis, TCR-TCR, TCR-HLA and TCR-CMV co-occurrence was scored with hypergeometric tests, and a repertoire-size bias correction was applied to TCR pairs. In a later analysis, false discovery rates were estimated by permuting HLA or CMV assignments 20 times. In a later analysis, co-occurring TCRs were grouped using DBSCAN, and TCRdist sequence similarity was added for clustering within HLA-allele-positive subsets. For co-occurrence clustering, repertoires with fewer than 30,000 or more than 120,000 public chains were excluded, along with roughly 5 repertoires with anomalous nucleotide sharing. In its TCRdb copy, this immuneACCESS table keeps in-frame sequences only and misses some clones. Where compared with another copy, unresolved V genes explain less than half of these, and the others have no known cause. The V and J calls and clone size are taken from that table; D and trimming were inferred from the DNA. The sample table records under 200,000 clones; roughly 77% of these occur just once. The top ten clonotypes cover under 2% of the sample.

The cohort consisted of approximately 670 healthy bone marrow donors. At the time of sampling, every cohort member was nominally healthy, though immune exposures that went unrecorded were likely present. The donor tested CMV seronegative, placing the donor among the approximately 360 seronegative members of the cohort. Every donor gave a peripheral blood sample, and the peripheral blood mononuclear cells from that sample were used for TCR beta sequencing. The Qiagen DNeasy Blood Extraction Kit was used to extract genomic DNA from the blood cell samples. Material: PBMCs. The origin of this receptor is a woman between 18 and 29 years old in good health and CMV-seronegative. The chain is made from TRBV7-3 and TRBJ2-2, with 10 bases aligning to TRBD2. CDR3 reads: CASSRGLATTGELFF. The bases are TGTGCCAGCAGCCGGGGACTAGCGACCACCGGGGAGCTGTTTTTT.